A single sample gave rise to the 5 T cell receptor beta chains below, sequenced in a study of cytomegalovirus exposure and HLA in healthy donors. PCR employed 60 Vbeta and 13 Jbeta primers. Libraries were prepared by immunoSEQ multiplex PCR; TCRdb keeps only in-frame clonotypes and omits some of them. The sample includes over 150,000 clones, 70% to 90% of them seen just once. Sequencing input: PBMCs. The receptors were gathered from a woman in her thirties or forties in good health and CMV-seropositive.

The table lists this clone with a few counts. The V gene is TRBV18, the J gene TRBJ1-4; no clear D gene. V was cut by 2 bases and J by 8 bases, with 6 bases left in between. CDR1 is KGHSH, CDR2 LQKENI, per germline. This CDR3 spans 12 amino acids. The CDR3 DNA is TGTGCCAGCTCACCATCGAGAGAAAAACTGTTTTTT. Translated, it gives CASSPSREKLFF.

CDR3 nucleotides: TGTGCCTGGAGTTACGGGAGTAGCAAAGCAGATACGCAGTATTTT. Its protein is CAWSYGSSKADTQYF. This chain joins TRBV30 and TRBJ2-3, with TRBD2 as a possible D gene (6 bases). Between the trimmed V and J ends, which lost 2 bases and 4 bases, there was a span of 16 bases. There are 15 residues in the CDR3. The germline gives CDR1 GTSNPN, CDR2 SVGIG (reference sequence).

This chain uses TRBV30 with TRBJ1-2; D is perhaps TRBD1 (6 bases). The CDR3 length is 12 residues. Trimming cost V 8 bases and J 8 bases, with 18 bases left between them. In germline, CDR1 is GTSNPN, CDR2 SVGIG (reference sequence). Here the CDR3 DNA reads TGTGCCCAATCAGGGGTCTCTCGAGGCTACACCTTC. Its protein is CAQSGVSRGYTF.

This clone was seen a single time. This chain links TRBV30 with TRBJ2-3; D call uncertain. The CDR3 covers 14 residues. The V end was cut by 8 bases, the J end by 5 bases, with 20 bases between. In germline, CDR1 is GTSNPN, CDR2 SVGIG (reference sequence). CDR3 protein: CALSPALIGDTQYF. The CDR3 DNA follows: TGTGCCCTGTCCCCAGCGCTTATCGGAGATACGCAGTATTTT.

The chain links TRBV7-8 to TRBJ1-1; D may be TRBD1 (6 bases). Trimming pared 5 bases from V and 9 bases from J, leaving 13 bases between. CDR1 is SGHVS and CDR2 is FQNEAQ in the germline V gene. The CDR3 sequence is 12 residues long. The CDR3 loop reads CASSTPGAKAFF. In nucleotides, the CDR3 is TGTGCCAGCAGCACCCCAGGGGCAAAAGCTTTCTTT.